Presented here are 9 T cell receptor beta chains from one specimen sequenced in a study of CD8+ T cells in alopecia areata. Reverse transcribed after extraction, RNA yielded cDNA as the sequencing template. Sequencing used immunoSEQ multiplex PCR; TCRdb keeps in-frame clones, though not all of them. In the table there are 120,000 to 150,000 clones, 82% of which are singletons. Treatment of the sample: oral pan-JAK inhibitor, 5-10 mg twice daily. The specimen was CD8+ T cells sorted from blood, collected at week 4, from a patient treated with tofacitinib. These receptors all stem from a human donor with alopecia areata.

The chain uses TRBV30 and TRBJ2-5; 8 bases align to TRBD1. The J call is uncertain, as TRBJ2-7 better fits the DNA end. CDR1 is GTSNPN, CDR2 SVGIG, per germline (reference sequence). This CDR3 contains 12 residues. The CDR3 bases are TGTGCCTTTGAGACAGGGGCCTACGAGCAGTACTTC. Its translation: CAFETGAYEQYF.

In its sample, this clone was seen once. The rearrangement links TRBV12-5 to TRBJ2-1; D is ambiguous. The CDR3 sequence is 13 residues long. V was shortened by 6 bases and J by 6 bases, with 12 bases between the two germline ends. Germline loops: CDR1 LGHNT, CDR2 FRNRAP. CDR3 in DNA: TGTGCTAGTGGACCCGGCCTGCTCAATGAGCAGTTCTTC. This sequence encodes CASGPGLLNEQFF.

The chain recombines TRBV4-1 with TRBJ2-2; the D is unclear. The CDR3 spans 14 residues. The germline V gene has CDR1 MGHRA and CDR2 YSYEKL. Trimming removed 1 base at V and 7 bases at J, with 10 bases between. CDR3 protein: CASSQGPGIGELFF. In DNA form, the CDR3 reads TGCGCCAGCAGCCAAGGTCCAGGCATCGGGGAGCTGTTTTTT.

This clone occurred once. V usage is TRBV5-4 and J usage is TRBJ2-7; 9 nucleotides line up with TRBD1. This CDR3 has 14 residues. V was pared by 4 bases and J by 3 bases, with 5 bases of the junction left unmatched. Germline-derived CDR1 and CDR2 are SGHNT and YYREEE (reference sequence). The CDR3 region has the DNA TGTGCCAGCAGCATGGGACAGGGTGTCTACGAGCAGTACTTC. This codes for CASSMGQGVYEQYF.

The chain carries TRBV4-1 and TRBJ2-7; 14 nucleotides line up with TRBD2. The V segment lost 2 bases and the J segment 3 bases; nucleotides outside the gene matches: 12. The germline gives CDR1 MGHRA, CDR2 YSYEKL. The CDR3 runs 19 residues. The CDR3 DNA follows: TGCGCCAGCAGCCAATCCCTGGGACTAGCGGGGGAGTTCCTCTACGAGCAGTACTTC. It is translated as CASSQSLGLAGEFLYEQYF.

This clone occurred once. The V and J genes are TRBV7-6 and TRBJ2-1; D not resolved. V was pared by 1 base and J by 0 bases, with 10 bases between. There are 16 residues in the CDR3. CDR1 SGHVS and CDR2 FNYEAQ come from the germline V gene. CDR3 region: CASSLGVGPSYNEQFF. CDR3 nucleotide sequence: TGTGCCAGCAGCTTAGGGGTGGGCCCCTCCTACAATGAGCAGTTCTTC.

The CDR3 nucleotides are TGCAGCGTTGGACTAGCCATCTCCTACGAGCAGTACTTC. Protein product: CSVGLAISYEQYF. V usage is TRBV29-1 and J usage is TRBJ2-7, with TRBD2 identical over 7 bases. There are 13 residues in the CDR3. After removal of 4 bases from V and 0 bases from J, the junction contained 3 bases not matched to a gene. In germline, CDR1 is SQVTM, CDR2 ANQGSEA.

The chain combines TRBV9 with TRBJ2-3, with D possibly called TRBD1 or TRBD2 (6 bases each). The CDR3 consists of 16 residues. Germline V gene lookup returns CDR1 SGDLS and CDR2 YYNGEE. V lost 4 bases and J 2 bases, leaving 17 bases between the germline ends. CDR3 loop: CASSLRGEEFTDTQYF. Here the CDR3 DNA reads TGTGCCAGCAGCCTGAGGGGGGAGGAGTTCACAGATACGCAGTATTTT.

The table lists this clone with a few counts. This chain links TRBV9 with TRBJ1-5; TRBD1 matches 8 bases. Germline V gene sequence: CDR1 SGDLS, CDR2 YYNGEE. With 3 bases clipped from V and 3 bases from J, the junction kept 5 bases outside the gene matches. The CDR3 spans 15 residues. DNA for the CDR3: TGTGCCAGCAGCGAGACAGGGGATCTCAATCAGCCCCAGCATTTT. It codes for CASSETGDLNQPQHF.